This T cell receptor (beta chain) was recorded in a study of long-term antiretroviral therapy in people with HIV. Overall study results and limits: Diversity rose after ART but stayed below transplant donor controls.

Germline CDR1 SGHTA, CDR2 FQGNSA. V was pared by 1 base and J by 4 bases, with 13 bases between. The CDR3 spans 15 residues. As to this clone: What it recognizes is unknown.

Runs used v3.0 of the immunoSEQ assay and were done at survey level. Libraries were prepared by immunoSEQ multiplex PCR; TCRdb keeps only in-frame clonotypes and omits some of them. The sample gives tens of thousands of clones, approximately 84% of which show up once; less than 8.5% is in the top ten. The chain recombines TRBV7-2 with TRBJ1-1, with no clear D. This material consisted of unsorted PBMCs, taken 1.8 years before starting antiretroviral therapy. The receptor was derived from a young woman with HIV. As DNA, the CDR3 is TGTGCCAGCAGCTTAGAGGGCGATGTGACCACTGAAGCTTTCTTT. Translation gives CASSLEGDVTTEAFF.